This T cell receptor (beta chain) was captured by sequencing in a study of cytomegalovirus exposure and HLA in healthy donors. Study observations and caveats: Per a later analysis, about 15,000 TCR beta sequences showed association with HLA alleles at 0.05 false discovery rate. Prior analysis indicated that the majority of TCR beta V segments exhibited productivity approximately 87% or approximately 30% of the time. Overall, roughly 170 TCR beta chains were annotated as cytomegalovirus-associated.

The germline gives CDR1 SGHRS, CDR2 YFSETQ. The CDR3 has 16 residues. Germline trimming cut 4 bases from V and 6 bases from J; bases unmatched to any gene: 4. The PCR used 60 Vbeta and 13 Jbeta primers. This table comes from immunoSEQ multiplex PCR, and its TCRdb copy is limited to in-frame clones, with some not included. The sample carries approximately 100,000 clones, roughly 80% recorded once. For this clone: Its antigen is as yet unknown.

The chain recombines TRBV5-1 with TRBJ2-1; TRBD2 matches 16 bases. Source material: PBMCs. The sequence derives from a female donor in good health and CMV-seropositive. The DNA for the CDR3 is TGCGCCAGCAGCCCCGGGACTAGCGGGAGGGTCAATGAGCAGTTCTTC. Translated: CASSPGTSGRVNEQFF.